The 10 T cell receptor beta chains given below trace back to one sample, sequenced in a study of shared clonotypes between healthy human individuals. The data were produced by immunoSEQ multiplex PCR, yet TCRdb's version contains in-frame clones alone and is incomplete. The sample holds about 2.4 million clones; approximately 90% are singletons and the top ten take around 0.14%. The sequenced sample consisted of naive CD4+ T cells sorted from blood. The subset: CD45RA+ positively selected. All receptors come from a man younger than 35 in good health.

The rearrangement uses TRBV7-9 and TRBJ2-1; TRBD1 might be the D (5 bases). The V gene lost 1 base and the J gene lost 3 bases, with 13 bases spanning the gap. In germline, CDR1 is SEHNR, CDR2 FQNEAQ (reference sequence). The CDR3 runs to 16 residues. Written as DNA, the CDR3 is TGTGCCAGCAGCTTAGGTTTAGGGGTTGACTACAATGAGCAGTTCTTC. Translated: CASSLGLGVDYNEQFF.

This chain links TRBV29-1 with TRBJ2-1; 7 bases are a match to TRBD1. In germline, CDR1 is SQVTM, CDR2 ANQGSEA. V shed 8 bases, J shed 4 bases, and the junction held 8 bases outside the gene matches. This CDR3 has 13 amino acids. Here the CDR3 DNA reads TGCAGCTTCCGGGACAGTGTTTACAATGAGCAGTTCTTC. Amino acids: CSFRDSVYNEQFF.

The J gene is TRBJ1-2, the V gene TRBV25-1, with D perhaps matching TRBD1 (5 bases). Germline V CDR1 and CDR2: MGHDK, SYGVNS. The CDR3 length is 13 residues. V lost 4 bases, J lost 8 bases, and 14 bases lay in between. The CDR3 coding sequence is TGTGCCAGCAGTGGTGGGACCGGGTGGGGCTACACCTTC. This codes for CASSGGTGWGYTF.

The chain links TRBV11-3 to TRBJ2-7; D is undetermined. The CDR3 covers 13 residues. Germline CDR1 SGHNT, CDR2 YENEEA. The V gene lost 3 bases and the J gene lost 0 bases, with 6 bases spanning the gap. The CDR3 sequence: CASSFRRSYEQYF. The CDR3 DNA follows: TGTGCCAGCAGCTTCCGACGCTCCTACGAGCAGTACTTC.

The chain is built from TRBV5-1 and TRBJ2-3; 11 nucleotides agree with TRBD1. V trimming: 2 bases; J trimming: 6 bases; junction bases outside the gene matches: 8. Germline V CDR1 and CDR2: SGHRS, YFSETQ. The CDR3 has 16 amino acids. The CDR3 loop is CASSFGQGAYLDTQYF. In DNA, the CDR3 is TGCGCCAGCAGCTTCGGACAGGGGGCCTACCTGGATACGCAGTATTTT. The whole variable domain, filled in from reference TRBV5-1 and TRBJ2-3, reads KAGVTQTPRYLIKTRGQQVTLSCSPISGHRSVSWYQQTPGQGLQFLFEYFSETQRNKGNFPGRFSGRQFSNSRSEMNVSTLELGDSALYLCASSFGQGAYLDTQYFGPGTRLTVL.

This clone was observed a single time. This sequence joins TRBV15 and TRBJ2-7; D ambiguous. The V end was cut by 0 bases, the J end by 4 bases, with 10 bases between. Germline V CDR1 and CDR2: LNHNV, YYDKDF (reference sequence). This CDR3 spans 14 amino acids. CDR3 in DNA: TGTGCCACCAGCAGAGATAGAATCGGGTACGAGCAGTACTTC. It is translated as CATSRDRIGYEQYF.

Comments on this clone: The sample contains more than one DNA sequence encoding this CDR3. The rearrangement links TRBV18 to TRBJ2-2; 7 bases are a match to TRBD1. CDR1 and CDR2 (germline): KGHSH, LQKENI. J gave up 2 bases and V 1 base, and 4 bases lay outside the gene matches. The CDR3 is 16 amino acids. This chain's CDR3 is CASSPQGALNTGELFF. CDR3 DNA sequence: TGTGCCAGCTCACCACAGGGGGCGCTTAACACCGGGGAGCTGTTTTTT.

The V gene is TRBV11-3, the J gene TRBJ2-7; the D gene is possibly TRBD2 (5 bases). Deletions cut 2 bases from V and 0 bases from J, with 11 bases between. The germline V gene has CDR1 SGHNT and CDR2 YENEEA. This CDR3 region has 15 residues. This chain's CDR3 is CASSLSSGSSYEQYF. In DNA form, the CDR3 reads TGTGCCAGCAGCTTATCCAGTGGGAGCTCCTACGAGCAGTACTTC.

V and J are TRBV19 and TRBJ2-2; 8 nucleotides match TRBD2. The V and J ends lost 6 bases and 6 bases, in that order; junction bases with no gene match: 9. This CDR3 is 15 amino acids long. Germline V gene lookup returns CDR1 LNHDA and CDR2 SQIVND (reference sequence). CDR3 sequence (DNA): TGTGCCAGTAGGTTAGCGGGATTGGTGGCCGGGGAGCTGTTTTTT. Its protein product is CASRLAGLVAGELFF.

The V and J genes are TRBV15 and TRBJ1-1, with TRBD1 as a possible D gene (5 bases). The germline V and J ends were trimmed by 1 base and 4 bases, with 7 bases remaining between them. CDR1 and CDR2 from the germline V gene are LNHNV and YYDKDF (reference sequence). CDR3 length: 13 residues. CDR3 amino acids: CATSRVGGTEAFF. For the CDR3, the DNA is TGTGCCACCAGCAGAGTGGGGGGCACTGAAGCTTTCTTT.